A selection of T cell receptor beta chains follows, all from one sample in a study of cytomegalovirus exposure and HLA in healthy donors. The method was immunoSEQ multiplex PCR; TCRdb's version includes in-frame clones alone and lacks a portion of them. The repertoire holds 200,000 to 300,000 clones, with approximately 86% as singletons. The sequenced sample consisted of PBMCs. The receptors were sampled from a woman aged 25 to 39 in good health and CMV-seropositive. The CDR3 runs from the conserved cysteine through the conserved F or W. Each record gives: clone size, V gene, D gene, J gene, CDR3 protein, CDR3 DNA. D genes are given only for firm matches. Clone size is shown for a subset of rows, as once, few, many or a class of expanded clone.

clone_size: few; v_call: TRBV19; d_call: TRBD1; j_call: TRBJ2-7; cdr3_aa: CASSIRQGAYEQYF; cdr3_nt: TGTGCCAGTAGTATTCGACAGGGGGCCTACGAGCAGTACTTC
clone_size: .; v_call: TRBV29-1; d_call: .; j_call: TRBJ2-1; cdr3_aa: CSVVLSVSYNEQFF; cdr3_nt: TGCAGCGTTGTACTAAGTGTCTCCTACAATGAGCAGTTCTTC
clone_size: .; v_call: TRBV2; d_call: TRBD1; j_call: TRBJ2-1; cdr3_aa: CASRADRGSYNEQFF; cdr3_nt: TGTGCCAGCAGGGCGGACAGGGGCTCCTACAATGAGCAGTTCTTC
clone_size: .; v_call: TRBV7-9; d_call: .; j_call: TRBJ2-4; cdr3_aa: CASSSSGALAKNIQYF; cdr3_nt: TGTGCCAGCAGCTCATCAGGGGCTCTAGCCAAAAACATTCAGTACTTC
clone_size: .; v_call: TRBV5-1; d_call: TRBD2; j_call: TRBJ2-2; cdr3_aa: CASSPLAGMNTGELFF; cdr3_nt: TGCGCCAGCAGCCCACTAGCGGGAATGAACACCGGGGAGCTGTTTTTT
clone_size: .; v_call: TRBV4-1; d_call: TRBD2; j_call: TRBJ2-5; cdr3_aa: CASSQESVGGLETQYF; cdr3_nt: TGCGCCAGCAGCCAAGAGTCGGTGGGAGGGCTGGAGACCCAGTACTTC
clone_size: .; v_call: TRBV5-5; d_call: TRBD2; j_call: TRBJ2-1; cdr3_aa: CASSFGLAFGNEQFF; cdr3_nt: TGTGCCAGCAGCTTCGGACTAGCTTTTGGGAATGAGCAGTTCTTC
clone_size: .; v_call: TRBV19; d_call: .; j_call: TRBJ2-1; cdr3_aa: CASSIERDNEQFF; cdr3_nt: TGTGCCAGTAGTATAGAACGGGACAATGAGCAGTTCTTC
clone_size: .; v_call: TRBV4-1; d_call: TRBD1; j_call: TRBJ2-5; cdr3_aa: CASSQVQGAGETQYF; cdr3_nt: TGCGCCAGCAGCCAAGTACAGGGGGCAGGAGAGACCCAGTACTTC
clone_size: .; v_call: TRBV4-1; d_call: TRBD2; j_call: TRBJ2-3; cdr3_aa: CASSQGEGGSYERDTQYF; cdr3_nt: TGCGCCAGCAGCCAAGGGGAAGGCGGGAGCTACGAGAGGGATACGCAGTATTTT
clone_size: .; v_call: TRBV6-1; d_call: TRBD2; j_call: TRBJ2-1; cdr3_aa: CASPRTSGSYNEQFF; cdr3_nt: TGTGCCAGCCCGCGAACTAGCGGGAGTTACAATGAGCAGTTCTTC
clone_size: .; v_call: TRBV5-1; d_call: TRBD1; j_call: TRBJ2-1; cdr3_aa: CASRYSGTGNNEQFF; cdr3_nt: TGCGCCAGCAGATATTCCGGGACAGGGAACAATGAGCAGTTCTTC
clone_size: .; v_call: TRBV5-1; d_call: .; j_call: TRBJ1-1; cdr3_aa: CASSLFTESEAFF; cdr3_nt: TGCGCCAGCAGCTTGTTCACAGAGAGTGAAGCTTTCTTT
clone_size: .; v_call: TRBV2; d_call: .; j_call: TRBJ1-5; cdr3_aa: CASSEWYSLNQPQHF; cdr3_nt: TGTGCCAGCAGTGAATGGTACAGCCTCAATCAGCCCCAGCATTTT
clone_size: .; v_call: TRBV12-1; d_call: .; j_call: TRBJ1-1; cdr3_aa: CASSFSRPNTEAFF; cdr3_nt: TGTGCCAGCAGCTTTAGCAGGCCAAACACTGAAGCTTTCTTT
clone_size: .; v_call: TRBV30; d_call: .; j_call: TRBJ1-2; cdr3_aa: CARGGDYGYTF; cdr3_nt: TGTGCCCGGGGGGGGGACTATGGCTACACCTTC
clone_size: .; v_call: TRBV29-1; d_call: TRBD1; j_call: TRBJ2-7; cdr3_aa: CSVVWDRGLYEQYF; cdr3_nt: TGCAGCGTTGTGTGGGACAGGGGGTTATACGAGCAGTACTTC
clone_size: .; v_call: TRBV28; d_call: .; j_call: TRBJ1-2; cdr3_aa: CASNTGGGYTF; cdr3_nt: TGTGCCAGTAATACCGGGGGTGGCTACACCTTC
clone_size: .; v_call: TRBV19; d_call: TRBD2; j_call: TRBJ2-1; cdr3_aa: CASSPRRGGTSGFYNEQFF; cdr3_nt: TGTGCCAGTAGTCCGCGGCGGGGGGGGACTAGCGGCTTTTACAATGAGCAGTTCTTC
clone_size: .; v_call: TRBV18; d_call: .; j_call: TRBJ1-2; cdr3_aa: CASSPPDSDRTVANYGYTF; cdr3_nt: TGTGCCAGCTCACCACCCGATTCGGACAGAACCGTCGCTAACTATGGCTACACCTTC
clone_size: .; v_call: TRBV10-2; d_call: .; j_call: TRBJ2-1; cdr3_aa: CATQDSYNEQFF; cdr3_nt: TGCGCCACCCAGGACAGTTACAATGAGCAGTTCTTC
clone_size: .; v_call: TRBV2; d_call: TRBD1; j_call: TRBJ1-5; cdr3_aa: CASSTQGLANQPQHF; cdr3_nt: TGTGCCAGCAGTACACAGGGGCTAGCGAATCAGCCCCAGCATTTT
clone_size: .; v_call: TRBV7-9; d_call: .; j_call: TRBJ1-1; cdr3_aa: CASSRRDISEAFF; cdr3_nt: TGTGCCAGCAGCCGAAGGGACATCTCAGAAGCTTTCTTT
clone_size: .; v_call: TRBV6-5; d_call: .; j_call: TRBJ2-2; cdr3_aa: CASTTQRSNTGELFF; cdr3_nt: TGTGCCAGCACCACCCAGCGATCGAACACCGGGGAGCTGTTTTTT
clone_size: .; v_call: TRBV5-1; d_call: TRBD1; j_call: TRBJ1-1; cdr3_aa: CASSETGGLNTEAFF; cdr3_nt: TGCGCCAGCAGCGAAACAGGGGGATTGAACACTGAAGCTTTCTTT
clone_size: .; v_call: TRBV11-3; d_call: TRBD2; j_call: TRBJ2-2; cdr3_aa: CASSSGGGGGATGELFF; cdr3_nt: TGTGCCAGCAGTTCGGGCGGGGGGGGAGGAGCCACCGGGGAGCTGTTTTTT
clone_size: .; v_call: TRBV19; d_call: TRBD1; j_call: TRBJ2-6; cdr3_aa: CASSKQGLGANVLTF; cdr3_nt: TGTGCCAGTAGCAAACAGGGGCTCGGGGCCAACGTCCTGACTTTC
clone_size: .; v_call: TRBV27; d_call: .; j_call: TRBJ2-7; cdr3_aa: CASSLEGLTYEQYF; cdr3_nt: TGTGCCAGCAGTTTGGAGGGATTAACCTACGAGCAGTACTTC
clone_size: .; v_call: TRBV28; d_call: TRBD1; j_call: TRBJ1-5; cdr3_aa: CASSTGGVSNQPQHF; cdr3_nt: TGTGCCAGCAGCACAGGGGGAGTAAGCAATCAGCCCCAGCATTTT
clone_size: .; v_call: TRBV18; d_call: .; j_call: TRBJ2-7; cdr3_aa: CASSPRVRYEQYF; cdr3_nt: TGTGCCAGCTCACCCCGGGTGCGCTACGAGCAGTACTTC
clone_size: .; v_call: TRBV7-3; d_call: .; j_call: TRBJ2-3; cdr3_aa: CASSLVGGSTDTQYF; cdr3_nt: TGTGCCAGCAGCTTAGTGGGCGGGAGCACAGATACGCAGTATTTT
clone_size: .; v_call: TRBV6-1; d_call: .; j_call: TRBJ2-7; cdr3_aa: CASSERYSLSYEQYF; cdr3_nt: TGTGCCAGCAGTGAAAGGTACAGCCTCTCCTACGAGCAGTACTTC
clone_size: .; v_call: TRBV5-4; d_call: .; j_call: TRBJ1-2; cdr3_aa: CASSPDTGSGGYTF; cdr3_nt: TGTGCCAGCAGCCCCGATACAGGTTCCGGGGGCTACACCTTC